Each of the 25 T cell receptor beta chains below was sequenced from the same sample in a study of CD8+ T cells in alopecia areata listed by TCRdb under 2018. Receptor amplification or capture employed the immunoSEQ multiplex PCR assay. To provide template for TCR sequencing, every sample had RNA extracted and reverse transcribed into cDNA. TCRdb mirrors the immuneACCESS table, restricted to in-frame sequences. Some clones are absent from its copies; in checked studies, under half trace to an unresolved V gene, and the reason for the others is unknown. The sample table records about 210,000 clones; roughly two fifths of these occur just once. Jointly, the top ten make up around 2.8% of the sample. The label giving this sample's treatment or condition can be read as: oral pan-JAK inhibitor, 5-10 mg twice daily. The starting material was CD4+ T cells sorted from blood, obtained at roughly week 38, from a patient treated with tofacitinib. Receptors were obtained from a human donor with alopecia areata.

This clone was picked up a small number of times. The chain links TRBV6-6 to TRBJ1-5, with D perhaps TRBD1 (6 bases). Germline assignment: CDR1 MNHNY and CDR2 SVGAGI (reference sequence). The V gene lost 6 bases and the J gene lost 4 bases, with 10 bases spanning the gap. The CDR3 is 13 amino acids. DNA of the CDR3: TGTGCCAGCAGGGATCAGGGGAATCAGCCCCAGCATTTT. Translated, it gives CASRDQGNQPQHF.

This clone was recorded a few times. The rearrangement uses TRBV2 and TRBJ2-7; D call uncertain. Deletions cut 0 bases from V and 10 bases from J, with 7 bases between. The CDR3 sequence is 11 residues long. CDR1 SNHLY and CDR2 FYNNEI come from the germline V gene. CDR3 loop: CASSEATAQYF. The CDR3 region has the DNA TGTGCCAGCAGTGAAGCAACAGCTCAGTACTTC.

This rearrangement joins TRBV5-1 to TRBJ2-1, with D possibly being TRBD2 (5 bases). This CDR3 contains 19 residues. The V end was cut by 4 bases, the J end by 2 bases, with 25 bases between. In germline, CDR1 is SGHRS, CDR2 YFSETQ. CDR3 loop: CASSAGRGPSTVTYNEQFF. CDR3 sequence (DNA): TGCGCCAGCAGCGCGGGCCGGGGTCCTAGCACTGTTACCTACAATGAGCAGTTCTTC. Together with reference TRBV5-1 and TRBJ2-1, the CDR3 gives the full variable domain: KAGVTQTPRYLIKTRGQQVTLSCSPISGHRSVSWYQQTPGQGLQFLFEYFSETQRNKGNFPGRFSGRQFSNSRSEMNVSTLELGDSALYLCASSAGRGPSTVTYNEQFFGPGTRLTVL.

The rearrangement joins TRBV18 to TRBJ2-1, with 8 bases lining up with TRBD1. This CDR3 spans 14 amino acids. Germline assignment: CDR1 KGHSH and CDR2 LQKENI. Germline trimming cut 1 base from V and 7 bases from J; bases unmatched to any gene: 3. The CDR3 DNA reads as TGTGCCAGCTCACCACGGACAGGGAGGAATGAGCAGTTCTTC. Protein product: CASSPRTGRNEQFF.

The rearrangement links TRBV7-9 to TRBJ2-5; D is undetermined. The CDR3 covers 15 residues. V shed 4 bases and J shed 5 bases, with 17 bases lying between them. The V gene's germline CDR1 is SEHNR and CDR2 FQNEAQ (reference sequence). CDR3 residues: CASSSPKPVRETQYF. For the CDR3, the DNA is TGTGCCAGCAGCTCCCCAAAGCCAGTCAGGGAGACCCAGTACTTC.

The rearrangement joins TRBV28 to TRBJ2-7; D may be TRBD2 (6 bases). The CDR3 consists of 15 residues. CDR1 and CDR2 (germline): MDHEN, SYDVKM. V gave up 7 bases and J gave up 3 bases, with 19 bases separating them. The CDR3 DNA is TGTGCCAGCATCCCCGGGGGACCGACGAACTACGAGCAGTACTTC. As protein: CASIPGGPTNYEQYF.

The chain combines TRBV29-1 with TRBJ2-3, with 11 bases identical to TRBD1. Germline assignment: CDR1 SQVTM and CDR2 ANQGSEA. This CDR3 comprises 13 residues. After removal of 4 bases from V and 5 bases from J, the junction contained 2 bases not matched to a gene. The CDR3 reads CSVVGQGGDTQYF. CDR3 DNA: TGCAGCGTTGTGGGACAGGGGGGAGATACGCAGTATTTT.

The gene calls are TRBV27 and TRBJ1-1; no clear D gene. The germline V gene encodes CDR1 MNHEY and CDR2 SMNVEV (reference sequence). V was trimmed by 5 bases and J by 1 base, leaving 11 bases between them. The CDR3 has 14 residues. The CDR3, as DNA: TGTGCCAGCAGTACCAACGACTGGAACACTGAAGCTTTCTTT. Protein product: CASSTNDWNTEAFF.

This clone was seen only a few times. V is TRBV18 and J is TRBJ2-3, with D hard to call. CDR1 is KGHSH, CDR2 LQKENI, per germline. V was clipped by 2 bases and J by 3 bases, with 6 bases between them. There are 13 residues in the CDR3. Written as DNA, the CDR3 is TGTGCCAGCTCACCAATTTATACAGATACGCAGTATTTT. Protein: CASSPIYTDTQYF.

The V and J genes are TRBV29-1 and TRBJ2-7; TRBD2 matches 7 bases. The ends lost 0 bases at V and 4 bases at J; junction bases unmatched: 3. Per germline, CDR1 SQVTM and CDR2 ANQGSEA. CDR3 length equals 13 residues. The CDR3 nucleotides read TGCAGCGTTGAAGAGGGAGGGAGATACGAGCAGTACTTC. Protein: CSVEEGGRYEQYF.

The chain couples TRBV6-5 to TRBJ1-1; TRBD1 matches 9 bases. Germline V lookup: CDR1 MNHEY, CDR2 SVGAGI. This CDR3 has 13 amino acids. V shed 6 bases, J shed 5 bases, and the junction held 4 bases outside the gene matches. The CDR3: CASSLGQGTEAFF. CDR3 in DNA: TGTGCCAGCAGCTTGGGACAGGGAACTGAAGCTTTCTTT.

The genes are TRBV27 and TRBJ1-1, with D possibly matching TRBD1 (6 bases). Germline CDR1 MNHEY, CDR2 SMNVEV (reference sequence). The V end was cut by 2 bases, the J end by 11 bases, with 12 bases between. There are 12 residues in the CDR3. In DNA, the CDR3 is TGTGCCAGCAGTTTACGGGGGCAAGGGGCTTTCTTT. Translated: CASSLRGQGAFF.

This clone has a handful of counts. The J gene is TRBJ2-5, the V gene TRBV15; the D is unclear. The germline V and J ends were trimmed by 3 bases and 5 bases, with 16 bases remaining between them. The germline V gene encodes CDR1 LNHNV and CDR2 YYDKDF (reference sequence). The CDR3 contains 15 residues. CDR3 coding DNA: TGTGCCACCAGCAGTGAAGTTAGCCTCGGGGAGACCCAGTACTTC. This gives the protein CATSSEVSLGETQYF.

The genes are TRBV10-3 and TRBJ2-1; 11 bases map to TRBD1. V lost 8 bases, J lost 6 bases, and 6 bases stayed unmatched. Germline CDR1 ENHRY, CDR2 SYGVKD. The CDR3 runs to 14 residues. The CDR3 is CAIGQGARSNEQFF. The CDR3 bases are TGTGCCATCGGACAGGGGGCGCGCTCCAATGAGCAGTTCTTC.

This clone occurred a few times. The chain employs TRBV6-6 and TRBJ2-7; D remains ambiguous. V lost 7 bases and J 1 base, leaving 14 bases between the germline ends. Germline V gene sequence: CDR1 MNHNY, CDR2 SVGAGI (reference sequence). The CDR3 length is 14 residues. This chain's CDR3 is CASKVVPASYEQYF. CDR3 bases: TGTGCCAGCAAGGTCGTTCCAGCTTCCTACGAGCAGTACTTC.

This clone has just one count. The chain has TRBV2 and TRBJ1-2; perhaps TRBD1 as D (5 bases). The CDR3 extends over 13 amino acids. V dropped 6 bases and J dropped 8 bases, with 16 bases sitting between them. Germline CDR1 and CDR2: SNHLY and FYNNEI. Here the CDR3 reads CASSGTGTWGYTF. CDR3 DNA sequence: TGTGCCAGCAGCGGCACCGGGACGTGGGGCTACACCTTC.

This chain links TRBV4-1 with TRBJ2-7; TRBD2 might be the D (6 bases). CDR1 and CDR2 (germline): MGHRA, YSYEKL. The CDR3 has 16 amino acids. V was cut by 0 bases and J by 2 bases, with 14 bases left in between. The CDR3 is CASSQESSGPPYEQYF. CDR3 nucleotide sequence: TGCGCCAGCAGCCAAGAGTCCAGCGGGCCGCCCTACGAGCAGTACTTC.

This chain links TRBV30 with TRBJ2-7; perhaps TRBD1 as D (5 bases). Per germline, CDR1 GTSNPN and CDR2 SVGIG (reference sequence). This CDR3 is built from 11 residues. Trimming shortened V by 4 bases and J by 5 bases, and 9 bases separated the two germline ends. The CDR3 coding sequence is TGTGCCTGGACAGGGTACGACGAGCAGTACTTC. Protein product: CAWTGYDEQYF. Combining the CDR3 with reference TRBV30 and TRBJ2-7 gives the whole variable domain SQTIHQWPATLVQPVGSPLSLECTVEGTSNPNLYWYRQAAGRGLQLLFYSVGIGQISSEVPQNLSASRPQDRQFILSSKKLLLSDSGFYLCAWTGYDEQYFGPGTRLTVT.

The J gene is TRBJ2-1, the V gene TRBV6-1; D is perhaps TRBD1 (6 bases). Trimming removed 7 bases from V and 4 bases from J, with 11 bases in between. The CDR3 is 13 amino acids. The germline CDR1 and CDR2 sequences are MNHNS and SASEGT. In DNA, the CDR3 is TGTGCCAGCACTGAGAGGGGGTACAATGAGCAGTTCTTC. Translated, it gives CASTERGYNEQFF.

Remarks on this clone: This sample includes further DNA sequences coding for the same CDR3. The V call is TRBV30, the J call TRBJ2-1; 10 bases are a match to TRBD2. CDR1 and CDR2 from the germline V gene are GTSNPN and SVGIG (reference sequence). The CDR3 is made up of 15 amino acids. With V trimmed by 2 bases and J by 2 bases, 3 bases remained unmatched. CDR3 in amino acids: CAWSRTSGAYNEQFF. The CDR3 DNA is TGTGCCTGGAGTAGGACTAGCGGAGCCTACAATGAGCAGTTCTTC.

This clone was seen more than once but under ten times. V usage is TRBV5-5 and J usage is TRBJ1-2, with D hard to call. CDR3 size: 15 residues. V lost 4 bases and J 4 bases, leaving 17 bases between the germline ends. Looked up from germline, CDR1 is SGHKS and CDR2 is YYEKEE (reference sequence). The CDR3 region has the DNA TGTGCCAGCAGCCGGGAGGGTGGCCAATTCTATGGCTACACCTTC. Translated: CASSREGGQFYGYTF.

This clone was found a few times. The chain combines TRBV29-1 with TRBJ2-7; D is perhaps TRBD1 (6 bases). The germline V gene has CDR1 SQVTM and CDR2 ANQGSEA. There are 14 residues in the CDR3. The V gene lost 1 base and the J gene lost 2 bases, with 12 bases spanning the gap. The CDR3 DNA sequence: TGCAGCGTTGAAGTTAAGGGGGTTCCCTACGAGCAGTACTTC. Translating gives CSVEVKGVPYEQYF.

The table lists this clone with a count of one. Other DNA sequences within the sample encode an identical CDR3. The CDR3 loop reads CASSVGDTQYF. CDR3 DNA: TGTGCCAGCAGCGTAGGGGATACGCAGTATTTT. V and J are TRBV9 and TRBJ2-3, with D uncertain. CDR3 size: 11 residues. Germline loops: CDR1 SGDLS, CDR2 YYNGEE. Trimming left V 0 bases short and J 6 bases short, with 2 bases between. The variable domain in full, completed from reference TRBV9 and TRBJ2-3, reads DSGVTQTPKHLITATGQRVTLRCSPRSGDLSVYWYQQSLDQGLQFLIQYYNGEERAKGNILERFSAQQFPDLHSELNLSSLELGDSALYFCASSVGDTQYFGPGTRLTVL.

The chain carries TRBV7-2 and TRBJ2-7, with D possibly called TRBD1 or TRBD2 (5 bases each). This CDR3 has 15 amino acids. From germline, CDR1 is SGHTA and CDR2 FQGNSA. V was shortened by 5 bases and J by 3 bases, with 17 bases between the two germline ends. The CDR3 region is CASSDGTDHLYEQYF. CDR3 DNA: TGTGCCAGCAGCGATGGGACGGACCACCTCTACGAGCAGTACTTC.

The chain recombines TRBV6-1 with TRBJ1-4; D gene ambiguous. Looked up from germline, CDR1 is MNHNS and CDR2 is SASEGT. The length of the CDR3 is 14 residues. V was trimmed by 4 bases and J by 8 bases, leaving 14 bases between them. The CDR3 DNA is TGTGCCAGCAGTGGCGGTGGAGTCGGCGAAAAACTGTTTTTT. It encodes CASSGGGVGEKLFF.